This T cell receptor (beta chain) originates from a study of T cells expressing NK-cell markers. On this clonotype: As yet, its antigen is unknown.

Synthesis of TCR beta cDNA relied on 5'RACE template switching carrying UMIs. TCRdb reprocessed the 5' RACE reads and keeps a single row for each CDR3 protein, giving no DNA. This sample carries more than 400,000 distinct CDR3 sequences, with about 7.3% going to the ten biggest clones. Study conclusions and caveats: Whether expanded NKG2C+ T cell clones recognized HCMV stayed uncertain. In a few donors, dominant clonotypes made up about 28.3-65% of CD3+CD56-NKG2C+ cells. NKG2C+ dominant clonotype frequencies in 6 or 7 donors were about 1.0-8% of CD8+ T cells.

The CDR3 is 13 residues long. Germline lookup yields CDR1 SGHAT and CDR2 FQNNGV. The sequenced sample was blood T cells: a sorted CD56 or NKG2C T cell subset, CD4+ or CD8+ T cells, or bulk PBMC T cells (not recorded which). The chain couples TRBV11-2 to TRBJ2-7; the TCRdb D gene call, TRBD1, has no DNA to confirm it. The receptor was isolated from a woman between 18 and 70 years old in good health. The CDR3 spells CASSLDRGGEQYF.